The present T cell receptor beta chain was sequenced within a study of human T cells and chemical hapten exposure. Study-level background: TCR yield per sample varied, mainly due to pooled library volumes. Study-wide findings and caveats: Sensitizing to DPC left TCRs with a frequency above 1 in 1000 unaltered.

This clonotype was recorded many times. What it binds is unknown. Indicated time point: healthy volunteer bleed at 6 weeks. Before extraction, the whole blood was not fractionated, and total RNA was taken from it. Germline lookup yields CDR1 SQVTM and CDR2 ANQGSEA. The CDR3 is 14 amino acids. V shed 4 bases, J shed 1 base, and the junction held 6 bases outside the gene matches. For the library, individual cDNA molecules each received unique molecular identifiers. In the study's own analysis: Counts of TCRs in each sample centred on a median of roughly 89,000 and extended from around 24,000 to 710,000. TCRdb ran MiXCR on the RACE reads and lists one entry per CDR3 protein. The V and J calls and clone size come from TCRdb's table, not from the authors' own analysis. Of about 65,000 distinct CDR3 sequences in the sample, around 6.5% were seen once.

The receptor was derived from a female donor in good health. Some clones in this sample may be carry-over from other donors' samples. The sequencing input was whole blood. This chain uses TRBV29-1 with TRBJ1-1; TRBD1 aligns across 7 bases. CDR3 DNA: TGCAGCGTTGTCCGGGACAGCTCGAACACTGAAGCTTTCTTT. This sequence encodes CSVVRDSSNTEAFF.